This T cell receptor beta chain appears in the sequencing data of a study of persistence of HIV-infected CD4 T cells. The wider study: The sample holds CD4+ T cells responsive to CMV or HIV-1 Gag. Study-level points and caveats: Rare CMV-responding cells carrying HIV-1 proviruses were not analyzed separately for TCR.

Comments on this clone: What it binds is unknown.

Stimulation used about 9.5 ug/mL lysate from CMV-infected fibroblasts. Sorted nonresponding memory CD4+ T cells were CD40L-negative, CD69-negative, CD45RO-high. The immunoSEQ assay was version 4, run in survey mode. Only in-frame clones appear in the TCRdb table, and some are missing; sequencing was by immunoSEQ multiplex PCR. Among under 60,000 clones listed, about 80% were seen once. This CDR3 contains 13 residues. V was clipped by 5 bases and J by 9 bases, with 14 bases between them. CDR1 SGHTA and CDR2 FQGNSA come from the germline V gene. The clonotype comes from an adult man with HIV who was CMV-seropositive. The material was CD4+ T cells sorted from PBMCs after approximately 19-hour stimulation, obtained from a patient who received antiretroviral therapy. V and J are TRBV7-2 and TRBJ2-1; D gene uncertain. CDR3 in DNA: TGTGCCAGCAGCCCCCTACAGTCTCTTGAGCAGTTCTTC. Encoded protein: CASSPLQSLEQFF.